This T cell receptor beta chain was captured in a study of blood T cell repertoires in COVID-19. Study summary: Samples representing acute and convalescent COVID-19 were sourced from the United States, Italy and Spain. The analysed material was cDNA or gDNA that came from T cells, B-cell-depleted T cells, or PBMCs.

Produced via immunoSEQ multiplex PCR; TCRdb's table is partial and in-frame only. The sample records 150,000 to 180,000 clones, roughly 72% being singletons. Germline CDR1 is KGHSH and CDR2 is LQKENI. The CDR3 loop spans 14 amino acids. The V end lost 2 bases, the J end lost 4 bases, and 11 bases lay between the germline ends. The material sequenced was peripheral blood. The origin of this receptor is a woman of 80 years or more with acute or convalescent COVID-19. This rearrangement joins TRBV18 to TRBJ1-1; the D is unclear. In nucleotides, the CDR3 is TGTGCCAGCTCACCAGAGGGAGGAAGCACTGAAGCTTTCTTT. Residues: CASSPEGGSTEAFF.